This T cell receptor beta chain was recovered during a study of cytomegalovirus exposure and HLA in healthy donors. Study-wide results and limits: Sequencing likely caused a cluster of highly shared sequence variants.

There are 16 residues in the CDR3. V shed 0 bases and J shed 8 bases, with 14 bases lying between them. The germline gives CDR1 MNHEY, CDR2 SVGAGI. This clone appeared a few times. Its antigen remains unidentified. The PCR contained 60 Vbeta and 13 Jbeta primers. TCRdb's copy holds only in-frame clones and misses some; the assay was immunoSEQ multiplex PCR. The table includes about 94,000 clones, approximately 79% detected once. This clonotype was sampled from a middle-aged woman in good health and CMV-seronegative. This chain links TRBV6-5 with TRBJ1-6; D might be TRBD1 (6 bases). The sequencing sample was made of PBMCs. As DNA, the CDR3 is TGTGCCAGCAGTTACTCCCCCGGGGGGCTGGATTCACCCCTCCACTTT. This sequence encodes CASSYSPGGLDSPLHF.